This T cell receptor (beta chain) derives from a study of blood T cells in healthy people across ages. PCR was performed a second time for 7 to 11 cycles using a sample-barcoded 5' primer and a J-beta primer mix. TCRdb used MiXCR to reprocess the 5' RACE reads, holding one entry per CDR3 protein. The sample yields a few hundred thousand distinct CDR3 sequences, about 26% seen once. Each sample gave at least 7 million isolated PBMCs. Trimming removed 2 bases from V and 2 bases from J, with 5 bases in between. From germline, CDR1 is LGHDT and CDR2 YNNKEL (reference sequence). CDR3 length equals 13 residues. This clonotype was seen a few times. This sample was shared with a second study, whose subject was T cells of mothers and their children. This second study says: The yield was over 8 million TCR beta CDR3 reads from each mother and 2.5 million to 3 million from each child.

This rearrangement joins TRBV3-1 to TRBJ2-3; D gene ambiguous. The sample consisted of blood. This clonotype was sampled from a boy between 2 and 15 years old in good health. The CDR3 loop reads CASSQLNTDTQYF. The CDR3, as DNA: TGTGCCAGCAGCCAACTTAACACAGATACGCAGTATTTT.